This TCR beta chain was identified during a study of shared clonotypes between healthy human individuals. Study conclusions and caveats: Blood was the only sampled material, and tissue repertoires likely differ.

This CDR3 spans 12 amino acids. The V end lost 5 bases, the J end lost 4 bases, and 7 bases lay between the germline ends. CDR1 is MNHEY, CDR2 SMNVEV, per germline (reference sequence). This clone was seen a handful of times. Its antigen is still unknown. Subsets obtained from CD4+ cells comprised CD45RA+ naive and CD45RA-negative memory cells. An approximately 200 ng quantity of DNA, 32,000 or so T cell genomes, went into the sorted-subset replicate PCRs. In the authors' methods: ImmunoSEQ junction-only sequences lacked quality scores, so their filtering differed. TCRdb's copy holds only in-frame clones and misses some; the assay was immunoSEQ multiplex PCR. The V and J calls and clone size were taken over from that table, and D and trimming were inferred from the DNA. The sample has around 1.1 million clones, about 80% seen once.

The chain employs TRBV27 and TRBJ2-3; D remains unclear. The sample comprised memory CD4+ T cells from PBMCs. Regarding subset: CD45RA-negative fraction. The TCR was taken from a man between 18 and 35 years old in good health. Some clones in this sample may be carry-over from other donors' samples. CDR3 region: CASSRVPDTQYF. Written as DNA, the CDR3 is TGTGCCAGCAGTCGGGTTCCAGATACGCAGTATTTT.